This TCR beta chain stems from a study of blood T cell repertoires in COVID-19 (TCRdb year 2020). The study in broad terms: The collaborator samples originated in the United States, Italy and Spain and spanned the acute and convalescent phases of COVID-19. HLA class I and class II types, where available, came from metadata supplied by the sample provider rather than from assay-based typing. The repertoires were released in a freely available public database meant as a resource for research on the immune response to SARS-CoV-2. Deeply sampled blood TCRbeta repertoires from subjects exposed to, actively infected with, or recovered from COVID-19 were included in the dataset. The material from the prospective study consisted of cDNA or gDNA derived from T cells, B-cell-depleted T cells, or PBMCs. Sample metadata almost always included a de-identified subject ID, COVID-19 status, age in years and sex. Samples were obtained from the ongoing ImmuneRACE study (first 160 participants) and from over 1,000 subjects provided by 6 global collaborators. Overall study outcomes, separate from this receptor: How much clinical and demographic metadata was included differed by source and by participant, and the metadata was provided uncurated.

The CDR3 holds 16 amino acids from the cysteine to the phenylalanine. The retained sequence is limited to the CDR3, 48 bases, with the frame set at the first base. According to the germline V gene, CDR1 reads MDHEN and CDR2 reads SYDVKM. Cut back by 10 bases and 2 bases, the V and J ends lie 20 bases apart. Each collaborating institution followed its own protocols to collect whole blood in K2EDTA tubes. For TCRbeta analysis, collaborator samples were shipped as frozen whole blood, as isolated PBMCs, or as DNA extracted from either sample type. As to this clone: This receptor's antigen is unknown. No base quality values were provided; no much bigger clone lies one nucleotide off.

TCRbeta CDR3 regions were amplified from genomic DNA by means of the immunoSEQ Assay, a bias-controlled multiplex PCR. In the paper's pipeline: Within the assay, amplification of reference gene primers was used to estimate how many nucleated cells each sample contained. To quantify the absolute abundance of each unique TCRbeta CDR3 rearrangement, sequence reads were collapsed and filtered. For each sample, productive Simpson clonality was calculated as the square root of Simpson's diversity index over productive rearrangements. Not all clones reach the TCRdb copy of this immuneACCESS table, which keeps in-frame sequences only. Checked studies attribute under half of the gap to unresolved V genes and leave the rest unexplained. D and trimming come from the DNA, and the V and J calls and clone size come from that table. The sample table lists about 150,000 clones, around 89% of them with a count of one. In total, the top ten clones hold about 3.2% of the sample.

Sequences were obtained from peripheral blood. The rearrangement joined TRBV28 to TRBJ2-2, with TRBD1 perhaps the D gene, on 6 matching bases. The receptor's source is a man aged 60-69 years with active or convalescent COVID-19. The CDR3 loop reads CATQGRRGFNTGELFF. The DNA sequence is as follows: TGTGCCACGCAAGGCCGAAGGGGGTTTAACACCGGGGAGCTGTTTTTT.